Following are 22 T cell receptor beta chains from one sample sequenced in a study of blood T cells in healthy people across ages. PCR was performed a second time for roughly 7 to 11 cycles using a sample-barcoded 5' primer and a J-beta primer mix. TCRdb recomputed calls from the 5' RACE reads with MiXCR, one row per CDR3 protein. The sample yields roughly 800,000 distinct CDR3 sequences, about 25% seen once. Separately, the same data were catalogued under a study of T cells of mothers and their children.

Material: blood. These receptor sequences come from a boy between 5 and 17 years old in good health.

The gene calls are TRBV13 and TRBJ2-5; D uncertain. CDR1 PRHDT and CDR2 FYEKMQ come from the germline V gene (reference sequence). The CDR3 is 16 amino acids. The V gene lost 2 bases and the J gene lost 2 bases, with 15 bases spanning the gap. The CDR3 region has the DNA TGTGCCAGCAGCTTATACGGTCGGCCGAAACAAGAGACCCAGTACTTC. It is translated as CASSLYGRPKQETQYF. Full variable domain (remainder filled in from reference TRBV13 and TRBJ2-5): AAGVIQSPRHLIKEKRETATLKCYPIPRHDTVYWYQQGPGQDPQFLISFYEKMQSDKGSIPDRFSAQQFSDYHSELNMSSLELGDSALYFCASSLYGRPKQETQYFGPGTRLLVL.

The chain combines TRBV28 with TRBJ2-3; D may be TRBD2 (5 bases). The V end was cut by 3 bases, the J end by 5 bases, with 12 bases between. The CDR3 sequence is 14 residues long. CDR1 is MDHEN and CDR2 is SYDVKM in the germline V gene. CDR3 loop: CASSFTSRGDTQYF. CDR3 bases: TGTGCCAGCAGTTTTACATCACGGGGAGATACGCAGTATTTT.

The table lists this clonotype with a few counts. The chain has TRBV14 and TRBJ2-1; 8 bases are a match to TRBD1. The CDR3 sequence is 15 residues long. Germline assignment: CDR1 SGHDN and CDR2 FVKESK. Germline trimming cut 3 bases from V and 2 bases from J; bases unmatched to any gene: 3. The CDR3 protein is CASSQGTGPYNEQFF. The CDR3 DNA reads TGTGCCAGCAGCCAGGGGACAGGACCCTACAATGAGCAGTTCTTC.

This clonotype was counted only a few times. J is TRBJ2-5 and V is TRBV6-5, with TRBD1 matching 7 bases. Germline V gene data show CDR1 as MNHEY and CDR2 as SVGAGI. The CDR3 is made up of 15 amino acids. Trimming removed 6 bases from V and 4 bases from J; junction bases left unmatched: 11. CDR3 DNA: TGTGCCAGCAGACCCACAGGGGTGGTTGGAGAGACCCAGTACTTC. As protein: CASRPTGVVGETQYF.

Note on this clonotype: At one end the junction does not follow the germline gene, possibly because of a read error. This sequence joins TRBV10-3 and TRBJ2-3; D gene uncertain. This CDR3 has 14 residues. The germline CDR1 and CDR2 sequences are ENHRY and SYGVKD. The CDR3 DNA sequence: TGTGCCATCAGTGAAGACCCGTCCCAAGAGACCCAGTACTTT. Its translation is CAISEDPSQETQYF.

This clonotype was seen a few times. The chain is built from TRBV5-1 and TRBJ2-3; TRBD1 matches at 10 bases. Germline trimming cut 4 bases from V and 1 base from J; bases unmatched to any gene: 6. The CDR3 is made up of 16 amino acids. CDR1 is SGHRS, CDR2 YFSETQ, per germline. The CDR3 sequence is CASSPGTGAGTDTQYF. The DNA for the CDR3 is TGCGCCAGCAGCCCCGGGACAGGGGCGGGCACAGATACGCAGTATTTT.

The chain combines TRBV29-1 with TRBJ2-1; 14 positions agree with TRBD2. The V gene's germline CDR1 is SQVTM and CDR2 ANQGSEA. V was clipped by 8 bases and J by 7 bases; unmatched bases: 7. The CDR3 is made up of 14 amino acids. The CDR3 loop is CSSSTSGGANEQFF. The CDR3 coding sequence is TGCAGCTCATCGACTAGCGGGGGGGCTAATGAGCAGTTCTTC.

This chain links TRBV9 with TRBJ1-4; tentative D call: TRBD1 (6 bases). The CDR3 runs 15 residues. V lost 3 bases and J 5 bases, leaving 14 bases between the germline ends. The germline V gene encodes CDR1 SGDLS and CDR2 YYNGEE. DNA for the CDR3: TGTGCCAGCAGCGCTGGGGGGGGCCAAAATGAAAAACTGTTTTTT. Translation gives CASSAGGGQNEKLFF.

The table lists this clonotype with many counts. V usage is TRBV7-2 and J usage is TRBJ1-4; D unresolved. Trimming shortened V by 4 bases and J by 7 bases, and 4 bases separated the two germline ends. The CDR3 has 11 amino acids. The germline V gene has CDR1 SGHTA and CDR2 FQGNSA. The CDR3 loop is CASSSGEKLFF. The CDR3 bases are TGTGCCAGCAGCTCGGGTGAAAAACTGTTTTTT.

This chain links TRBV7-9 with TRBJ2-1; D could derive from TRBD1 or TRBD2 (5 bases each). Trimming left V 3 bases short and J 6 bases short, with 18 bases between. Germline assignment: CDR1 SEHNR and CDR2 FQNEAQ (reference sequence). The CDR3 is made up of 16 amino acids. This CDR3 reads CASSLGRGARSNEQFF. CDR3 DNA sequence: TGTGCCAGCAGCTTGGGCCGAGGGGCCCGATCCAATGAGCAGTTCTTC.

This sequence joins TRBV20-1 and TRBJ1-1, with no clear D. The CDR3 has 13 amino acids. With 2 bases removed from V and 3 bases from J, the gap between germline ends came to 10 bases. Germline CDR1 DFQATT, CDR2 SNEGSKA (reference sequence). The CDR3: CSARTRPDTEAFF. CDR3 in DNA: TGCAGTGCTAGAACACGTCCGGACACTGAAGCTTTCTTT.

This chain uses TRBV12-3 or TRBV12-4 with TRBJ2-7; no definite D call. The CDR3 has 13 residues. V shed 5 bases and J shed 0 bases, with 8 bases lying between them. The CDR3 loop reads CASSSLASYEQYF. DNA of the CDR3: TGTGCCAGCAGTAGCCTGGCCTCCTACGAGCAGTACTTC.

The chain recombines TRBV27 with TRBJ1-5, with a tentative D call TRBD1 (5 bases). The V end was cut by 5 bases, the J end by 5 bases, with 10 bases between. This CDR3 spans 13 amino acids. CDR1 is MNHEY and CDR2 is SMNVEV in the germline V gene (reference sequence). CDR3 loop: CASSTGRDQPQHF. Here the CDR3 DNA reads TGTGCCAGCAGTACAGGACGGGATCAGCCCCAGCATTTT.

V is TRBV29-1 and J is TRBJ2-7, with D perhaps assigned TRBD1 or TRBD2 (6 bases each). V shed 3 bases and J shed 2 bases, with 14 bases lying between them. Germline V gene lookup returns CDR1 SQVTM and CDR2 ANQGSEA. CDR3 size: 14 residues. The chain's CDR3 is CSVDGLEGAYEQYF. For the CDR3, the DNA is TGCAGCGTTGACGGTTTGGAGGGGGCCTACGAGCAGTACTTC.

The V call is TRBV7-9, the J call TRBJ1-1, with D hard to call. With 7 bases removed from V and 3 bases from J, the gap between germline ends came to 9 bases. The CDR3 covers 12 residues. CDR1 is SEHNR, CDR2 FQNEAQ, per germline (reference sequence). Here the CDR3 DNA reads TGTGCCAGCACCGGGCCTTACACTGAAGCTTTCTTT. Translated, it gives CASTGPYTEAFF. Combining the CDR3 with reference TRBV7-9 and TRBJ1-1 gives the whole variable domain DTGVSQNPRHKITKRGQNVTFRCDPISEHNRLYWYRQTLGQGPEFLTYFQNEAQLEKSRLLSDRFSAERPKGSFSTLEIQRTEQGDSAMYLCASTGPYTEAFFGQGTRLTVV.

This clonotype was counted a few times. This chain links TRBV12-3 or TRBV12-4 with TRBJ2-7; D is perhaps TRBD1 (6 bases). This CDR3 comprises 14 residues. Trimming left V 6 bases short and J 2 bases short, with 14 bases between. The CDR3 nucleotides read TGTGCCAGCAGCTTTCAAACAGGGCCCTACGAGCAGTACTTC. Its translation: CASSFQTGPYEQYF.

The V and J genes are TRBV7-2 and TRBJ2-3; the D is unclear. Deletions cut 1 base from V and 6 bases from J, with 20 bases between. CDR1 SGHTA and CDR2 FQGNSA come from the germline V gene. The CDR3 has 17 amino acids. Written as DNA, the CDR3 is TGTGCCAGCAGCTTAGACGTTAATGGTCCCTCCGGGGATACGCAGTATTTT. This sequence encodes CASSLDVNGPSGDTQYF. The complete variable domain, with remaining parts taken from reference TRBV7-2 and TRBJ2-3, reads GAGVSQSPSNKVTEKGKDVELRCDPISGHTALYWYRQSLGQGLEFLIYFQGNSAPDKSGLPSDRFSAERTGGSVSTLTIQRTQQEDSAVYLCASSLDVNGPSGDTQYFGPGTRLTVL.

The chain couples TRBV7-2 to TRBJ1-6; no definite D call. The germline V gene has CDR1 SGHTA and CDR2 FQGNSA. The CDR3 has 17 residues. Deletions cut 2 bases from V and 7 bases from J, with 18 bases between. DNA of the CDR3: TGTGCCAGCAGCTTAATCCAGGCGGCGGTAGAGAATTCACCCCTCCACTTT. Amino acid sequence: CASSLIQAAVENSPLHF.

This clonotype occurred a few times. The J gene is TRBJ1-2, the V gene TRBV2, with 7 positions matching TRBD1. The CDR3 loop spans 15 amino acids. After removal of 2 bases from V and 8 bases from J, the junction contained 11 bases not matched to a gene. Germline loops: CDR1 SNHLY, CDR2 FYNNEI. As DNA, the CDR3 is TGTGCCAGCAGTGAATACAACAGGGGAGTAAAAGGCTACACCTTC. As protein: CASSEYNRGVKGYTF. The whole variable domain, filled in from reference TRBV2 and TRBJ1-2, reads EPEVTQTPSHQVTQMGQEVILRCVPISNHLYFYWYRQILGQKVEFLVSFYNNEISEKSEIFDDQFSVERPDGSNFTLKIRSTKLEDSAMYFCASSEYNRGVKGYTFGSGTRLTVV.

There are a few counts of this clonotype. V gene TRBV27 combines with J gene TRBJ1-1; the D gene is possibly TRBD1 (5 bases). The CDR3 totals 14 residues. Between the trimmed V and J ends, which lost 0 bases and 4 bases, there was a span of 9 bases. Germline CDR1 and CDR2: MNHEY and SMNVEV (reference sequence). CDR3 region: CASSLSRGGTEAFF. Written as DNA, the CDR3 is TGTGCCAGCAGTTTATCGAGGGGTGGCACTGAAGCTTTCTTT.

This clonotype appeared a few times. The chain is built from TRBV28 and TRBJ1-2, with 8 positions matching TRBD1. Germline V gene data show CDR1 as MDHEN and CDR2 as SYDVKM. The CDR3 runs 14 residues. The V gene end was trimmed by 4 bases and the J gene end by 4 bases; junction bases not matched to a gene: 5. The CDR3 sequence is CASSSTGVRYGYTF. The CDR3 DNA sequence: TGTGCCAGCAGTTCGACAGGGGTCCGCTATGGCTACACCTTC.

The CDR3 is CASSPAGLVARELFF. The CDR3 bases are TGTGCCAGCAGTCCAGCCGGACTAGTTGCTCGGGAGCTGTTTTTT. The chain joins TRBV12-3 or TRBV12-4 to TRBJ2-2, with 7 bases lining up with TRBD2. V dropped 5 bases and J dropped 9; count of bases not matched to a gene: 12. CDR3 size: 15 residues.